Listed below are T cell receptor beta chains from one sample, sequenced in a study of blood T cells in healthy people across ages. TCRdb re-analysed the 5' RACE reads in MiXCR, keeping a single row per CDR3 protein. Of hundreds of thousands of distinct CDR3 sequences detected, about 26% appear once; the ten largest clones hold 2.5% to 3.5%. These same data were also listed under a study on T cells of mothers and their children.

Sample: blood. The receptors were gathered from a boy between 10 and 17 years old in good health. The CDR3 runs from the conserved cysteine through the conserved F or W. The D gene is left open where the match is weak. Part of the rows lack a size; the others show once, few, many or a class for expanded clones.

D gene,V gene,clone size,J gene,CDR3 protein,CDR3 DNA
-,TRBV7-2,-,TRBJ2-3,CASSLGRGSSTDTQYF,TGTGCCAGCAGCTTAGGCAGGGGATCTAGCACAGATACGCAGTATTTT
-,TRBV2,-,TRBJ1-4,CASSEVPGMNEKLFF,TGTGCCAGCAGTGAAGTGCCGGGGATGAATGAAAAACTGTTTTTT
-,TRBV7-9,-,TRBJ1-5,CASSQTVGGNQPQHF,TGTGCCAGCAGCCAGACCGTGGGAGGCAATCAGCCCCAGCATTTT
TRBD1,TRBV6-5,few,TRBJ2-5,CASSYSDRVWETQYF,TGTGCCAGCAGTTACTCCGACAGGGTCTGGGAGACCCAGTACTTC
-,TRBV12-5,-,TRBJ2-1,CASGFGRGYYNEQFF,TGTGCTAGTGGTTTCGGACGGGGGTATTACAATGAGCAGTTCTTC
-,TRBV12-3/TRBV12-4,-,TRBJ1-4,CASSFWGETNEKLFF,TGTGCCAGCAGTTTTTGGGGGGAGACTAATGAAAAACTGTTTTTT
TRBD1,TRBV12-3/TRBV12-4,few,TRBJ1-2,CASSLPRQGGYTF,TGTGCCAGCAGTCTCCCTCGACAGGGAGGCTACACCTTC
TRBD1,TRBV6-5,-,TRBJ1-4,CASSSTGGWGEELFF,TGTGCCAGCAGTTCCACAGGGGGCTGGGGTGAAGAACTGTTTTTT
-,TRBV9,few,TRBJ2-2,CASSFVGTVANTGELFF,TGTGCCAGCAGCTTCGTTGGGACTGTCGCGAACACCGGGGAGCTGTTTTTT
-,TRBV5-1,-,TRBJ1-1,CASSFRGPTEAFF,TGCGCCAGCAGCTTTCGGGGCCCCACTGAAGCTTTCTTT
-,TRBV27,few,TRBJ1-5,CASSLGAPFYQPQHF,TGTGCCAGCAGTCTGGGGGCGCCTTTCTATCAGCCCCAGCATTTT
TRBD2,TRBV5-1,-,TRBJ2-3,CASSLGRLALNTDTQYF,TGCGCCAGCAGCTTGGGCCGACTAGCCCTAAACACAGATACGCAGTATTTT
-,TRBV27,-,TRBJ1-2,CASSLSSIGSYGYTF,TGTGCCAGCAGTTTATCGAGCATCGGGTCGTATGGCTACACCTTC
TRBD2,TRBV12-3/TRBV12-4,-,TRBJ2-3,CASSLKTSGRILGTDTQYF,TGTGCCAGCAGTTTAAAAACTAGCGGGCGTATCTTAGGCACAGATACGCAGTATTTT
TRBD1,TRBV4-1,-,TRBJ2-1,CASSKAGGEYNEQFF,TGCGCCAGCAGCAAAGCAGGGGGTGAGTACAATGAGCAGTTCTTC
TRBD2,TRBV4-2,few,TRBJ2-5,CASSQDSLAGPGETQYF,TGTGCCAGCAGCCAAGATTCCCTAGCGGGGCCTGGAGAGACCCAGTACTTC
TRBD2,TRBV6-1,-,TRBJ2-7,CASSPFGTSGSYEQYF,TGTGCCAGCAGCCCGTTCGGGACTAGCGGATCTTACGAGCAGTACTTC
-,TRBV6-5,-,TRBJ2-5,CASSYSPDRAGETQYF,TGTGCCAGCAGTTACTCACCCGACAGGGCGGGGGAGACCCAGTACTTC
-,TRBV7-3,-,TRBJ2-4,CASSPSPTGWKDIQYF,TGTGCCAGCAGCCCATCCCCCACAGGTTGGAAGGACATTCAGTACTTC
-,TRBV7-2,-,TRBJ1-2,CASLGRQGGYTF,TGTGCCAGCCTTGGCCGGCAGGGCGGCTACACCTTC
TRBD2,TRBV7-8,once,TRBJ2-5,CAGSTSGGQETQYF,TGTGCCGGCAGTACTAGCGGGGGACAAGAGACCCAGTACTTC
-,TRBV20-1,-,TRBJ2-3,CSARALGPGYF,TGCAGTGCTAGAGCCCTTGGTCCTGGGTATTTT
TRBD2,TRBV7-2,few,TRBJ2-5,CASSVRAGRETQYF,TGTGCCAGCAGCGTTCGAGCGGGGAGAGAGACCCAGTACTTC
TRBD2,TRBV7-3,once,TRBJ2-1,CASSLTGAGDRFF,TGTGCCAGCAGCTTAACTGGGGCGGGGGACCGGTTCTTC
-,TRBV9,-,TRBJ1-2,CASSGDTGDGYTF,TGTGCCAGCAGCGGGGATACGGGGGATGGCTACACCTTC
-,TRBV5-5,few,TRBJ2-7,CASSPEQGGYERYF,TGTGCCAGCAGCCCGGAACAGGGTGGTTACGAGCGGTACTTC
TRBD1,TRBV12-3/TRBV12-4,many,TRBJ1-4,CASSLRQGGEKLFF,TGTGCCAGCAGTTTAAGACAGGGAGGTGAAAAACTGTTTTTT
-,TRBV6-5,few,TRBJ1-5,CASSYGQFNQPQHF,TGTGCCAGCAGTTACGGGCAGTTCAATCAGCCCCAGCATTTT
TRBD1,TRBV5-1,-,TRBJ2-3,CASSLLGQAPTDTQYF,TGCGCCAGCAGCTTGTTAGGACAGGCTCCTACAGATACGCAGTATTTT
TRBD1,TRBV5-1,-,TRBJ2-6,CASSTGTASGANVLTF,TGCGCCAGCAGCACCGGGACAGCCTCTGGGGCCAACGTCCTGACTTTC
-,TRBV10-3,-,TRBJ2-4,CAISSGTSSDRAKNIQYF,TGTGCCATCAGTAGCGGGACATCGAGTGATAGGGCCAAAAACATTCAGTACTTC
-,TRBV6-1,-,TRBJ2-7,CASREYFQPYEQYF,TGTGCCAGCAGGGAATACTTTCAGCCCTACGAGCAGTACTTC
-,TRBV5-1,-,TRBJ2-3,CASSFGGTSSTDTQYF,TGCGCCAGCAGCTTTGGCGGGACCAGTAGCACAGATACGCAGTATTTT
TRBD1,TRBV5-1,-,TRBJ1-1,CASSFSGTGSQGTEAFF,TGCGCCAGCAGCTTTTCCGGGACAGGGTCTCAGGGCACTGAAGCTTTCTTT
-,TRBV7-9,few,TRBJ2-1,CASSFGQNPPGHYNEQFF,TGTGCCAGCAGCTTCGGACAGAATCCCCCGGGGCACTACAATGAGCAGTTCTTC
-,TRBV5-1,many,TRBJ1-2,CASSPDGGGYTF,TGCGCCAGCAGCCCGGACGGGGGAGGCTACACCTTC
-,TRBV5-1,-,TRBJ2-5,CASSLGGQPETQYF,TGCGCCAGCAGCTTGGGGGGGCAGCCAGAGACCCAGTACTTC
-,TRBV7-9,few,TRBJ2-1,CASSLTQSYNEQFF,TGTGCCAGCAGCTTAACTCAGAGTTACAATGAGCAGTTCTTC
-,TRBV7-2,-,TRBJ1-1,CASSLGSWGNTEAFF,TGTGCCAGCAGCTTAGGGTCCTGGGGGAACACTGAAGCTTTCTTT
-,TRBV24-1,many,TRBJ2-5,CATSDSQGSQETQYF,TGTGCCACCAGTGATTCCCAGGGATCCCAAGAGACCCAGTACTTC
TRBD2,TRBV5-1,few,TRBJ2-4,CASSLDLGTSLYF,TGCGCCAGCAGCTTGGACCTTGGGACTAGCTTGTACTTC
-,TRBV9,-,TRBJ2-5,CASSAGDARFGTQYF,TGTGCCAGCAGCGCCGGGGACGCGAGGTTCGGGACCCAGTACTTC
-,TRBV7-9,-,TRBJ1-1,CASSKTVNTEAFF,TGTGCCAGCAGCAAAACAGTTAACACTGAAGCTTTCTTT
TRBD2,TRBV3-1,few,TRBJ2-5,CASSRTSGDLQETQYF,TGTGCCAGCAGTCGGACTAGCGGGGACCTACAAGAGACCCAGTACTTC
-,TRBV7-9,-,TRBJ1-2,CASSLAARSTGNYGYTF,TGTGCCAGCAGCTTAGCGGCGAGGTCTACGGGGAACTATGGCTACACCTTC
-,TRBV29-1,few,TRBJ2-5,CSVDRLLGETQYF,TGCAGCGTTGATCGGCTGCTCGGGGAGACCCAGTACTTC
-,TRBV7-9,few,TRBJ2-3,CASTPRLGGADTQYF,TGTGCCAGCACCCCTAGACTCGGGGGCGCAGATACGCAGTATTTT
TRBD1,TRBV7-9,few,TRBJ1-1,CASSSIGQGAAEAFF,TGTGCCAGCAGCTCGATCGGACAGGGGGCCGCTGAAGCTTTCTTT
-,TRBV3-1,-,TRBJ2-1,CASSQLEGAKQFF,TGTGCCAGCAGCCAATTGGAGGGAGCGAAGCAGTTCTTC
TRBD2,TRBV12-3/TRBV12-4,-,TRBJ2-1,CASFQAGRNEQFF,TGTGCCAGCTTTCAAGCGGGGAGGAATGAGCAGTTCTTC
-,TRBV5-1,-,TRBJ2-1,CASRAPLTGQSYNEQFF,TGCGCCAGCAGAGCCCCCCTAACAGGACAGAGCTACAATGAGCAGTTCTTC
-,TRBV6-2/TRBV6-3,-,TRBJ2-7,CASSRGTEQYF,TGTGCCAGCAGTCGAGGAACCGAGCAGTACTTC
-,TRBV12-3/TRBV12-4,few,TRBJ2-3,CASSFGLVKDTQYF,TGTGCCAGCAGTTTCGGGCTAGTCAAGGATACGCAGTATTTT
-,TRBV7-9,-,TRBJ2-7,CASSVHRDEQYF,TGTGCCAGCAGCGTCCACAGGGACGAGCAGTACTTC
-,TRBV27,-,TRBJ2-5,CASSPPQGQKTQYF,TGTGCCAGCAGTCCACCACAGGGCCAGAAGACCCAGTACTTC